The 5 T cell receptor beta chains reported below all come from one sample, sequenced in a study of Graves' ophthalmopathy and Graves' hyperthyroidism. RNA transcripts served as template for amplifying TCR beta CDR3 sequences. RT-PCR in the first round used HTBI primers; a second-round multiplex PCR followed. TCRdb fed the multiplex PCR reads into MiXCR, producing one record per CDR3 protein. The sample yields approximately 210,000 distinct CDR3 sequences, about 22% seen once. What was sequenced was peripheral blood. The receptors originated from a woman in her forties or fifties with Graves' ophthalmopathy.

This clonotype came up a few times. V is TRBV20-1 and J is TRBJ2-3; D possibly corresponds to TRBD2 (5 bases). This CDR3 is 16 amino acids long. The ends were cut back, 6 bases at V and 2 bases at J, with 21 bases in the middle. Germline values: CDR1 DFQATT, CDR2 SNEGSKA (reference sequence). CDR3 region: CSAGPEGEIITDTQYF. The CDR3 region has the DNA TGCAGTGCCGGCCCCGAGGGAGAGATCATCACAGATACGCAGTATTTT.

This clonotype was detected many times. The chain carries TRBV6-5 and TRBJ2-7; TRBD1 matches 8 bases. CDR3 length equals 14 residues. J gave up 2 bases and V 2 bases, and 2 bases lay outside the gene matches. Per the germline V gene, CDR1 is MNHEY and CDR2 is SVGAGI. The CDR3 region is CASSYRGQAYEQYF. For the CDR3, the DNA is TGTGCCAGCAGTTACCGGGGACAGGCCTACGAGCAGTACTTC.

This clonotype was seen more than once but under ten times. The chain recombines TRBV7-3 with TRBJ2-2, with a tentative D call TRBD1 (6 bases). The V and J ends lost 5 bases and 2 bases respectively, with 15 bases between them. Germline V gene data show CDR1 as SGHTA and CDR2 as FQGTGA. The CDR3 is 16 residues long. CDR3 nucleotide sequence: TGTGCCAGCAGCCCCCATCAGGGGCCAAACACCGGGGAGCTGTTTTTT. Protein product: CASSPHQGPNTGELFF.

This clonotype was picked up a small number of times. This chain joins TRBV5-1 and TRBJ1-3, with a weak D call TRBD1 (5 bases). The germline gives CDR1 SGHRS, CDR2 YFSETQ. V lost 4 bases, J lost 2 bases, and 19 bases lay in between. The CDR3 is made up of 17 amino acids. The CDR3: CASSPSGPGYPGNTIYF. The CDR3 DNA is TGCGCCAGCAGCCCGTCAGGACCAGGGTATCCTGGAAACACCATATATTTT.

In this sample, this clonotype turned up a few times. The V and J genes are TRBV9 and TRBJ2-3; D not certain. The germline V gene has CDR1 SGDLS and CDR2 YYNGEE. The CDR3 contains 13 residues. Trimming removed 2 bases at V and 5 bases at J, with 9 bases between. CDR3 sequence: CASSVETIDTQYF. Here the CDR3 DNA reads TGTGCCAGCAGCGTCGAAACGATAGATACGCAGTATTTT.